This T cell receptor beta chain came from a study of Ad26.COV2.S vaccination and SARS-CoV-2 variants. Study background: Ad26.COV2.S arm of COV1001 included the donor. Donor got 5x10^10 or 1x10^11 viral particles of Ad26.COV2.S.

Study-wide findings and caveats: Analyses that measured TCR breadth and depth may have underestimated total T cell responses.

This clone showed up just once. What it binds is not known. V was cut by 4 bases and J by 8 bases, with 19 bases left in between. In germline, CDR1 is SGHDT, CDR2 YYEEEE. The CDR3 has 15 amino acids. Treatment defined: some 20 received Ad26.COV2.S at low or high dose, single or two shots; about 5 received placebo; per-sample allocation not given. It was on day 63 after the first vaccine or placebo injection that samples were taken. An Ad26 vector was used to express Wuhan-strain SARS-CoV-2 spike as the vaccine. The table came from immunoSEQ multiplex PCR; TCRdb's copy has only in-frame clones and leaves some out. The table records about 480,000 clones, approximately 90% of them present only once.

Here the sequenced sample was peripheral blood, taken in a trial of Ad26.COV2.S vaccine versus placebo. This sequence joins TRBV5-6 and TRBJ2-1; D is perhaps TRBD2 (7 bases). The sequence was collected from a person between 18 and 65 years old who received the Ad26.COV2.S COVID-19 vaccine or a placebo. CDR3 loop: CASSRLWGGLDEQFF. The CDR3 DNA reads as TGTGCCAGCAGCCGGCTGTGGGGGGGCTTGGATGAGCAGTTCTTC. Complete variable domain (other parts from reference TRBV5-6 and TRBJ2-1): DAGVTQSPTHLIKTRGQQVTLRCSPKSGHDTVSWYQQALGQGPQFIFQYYEEEERQRGNFPDRFSGHQFPNYSSELNVNALLLGDSALYLCASSRLWGGLDEQFFGPGTRLTVL.